This TCR beta chain was identified during a study of OX40 agonist ivuxolimab in advanced cancers. At the level of the study: The patients' treatment was ivuxolimab, an agonistic anti-OX40 (CD134) antibody. Findings and limits, study-wide: Nonresponders included some who also had low normalized T-cell clonal expansion.

Concerning this clone: Antigen: not known.

Patients with a history of autoimmune disease or on systemic immunosuppression were excluded. Profiled with immunoSEQ multiplex PCR; TCRdb holds only in-frame clones, not every one. This repertoire shows tens of thousands of clones, less than 95% found once; its top ten account for roughly 9.8%. The CDR3 is 14 residues long. The germline CDR1 and CDR2 sequences are MDHEN and SYDVKM. Trimming stripped 6 bases from V and 2 bases from J, with 14 bases between. This material consisted of CD4+ or CD8+ T cells sorted from blood, taken in a trial of the OX40 agonist ivuxolimab. The chain is built from TRBV28 and TRBJ2-7; D is unresolved. The TCR sequence derives from an adult with an advanced solid tumor such as melanoma, head and neck, liver or kidney cancer. This chain's CDR3 is CASSFPRHTYEQYF. As DNA, the CDR3 is TGTGCCAGCAGCTTCCCTCGCCATACCTACGAGCAGTACTTC.